The subject of this entry is one T cell receptor (beta chain). There is no known antigen for this receptor. No clone much larger than this one lies a single base away; base qualities are absent. The library was generated by the immunoSEQ multiplex PCR assay. For the multiplex PCR, a mixture combining 60 forward primers for TCR Vbeta segments and 13 reverse primers for TCR Jbeta segments was used. Amplification of the CDR3 region of rearranged TCR beta genes was performed with a multiplex PCR assay on genomic DNA. The Illumina HiSeq System was used to sequence the amplified TCR beta libraries as 87-base-pair reads. For the original study's pipeline: In a later analysis, some 80 million unique TCR beta chains were counted across the roughly 670 repertoires, and approximately 9.9 million of these chains were shared by at least two donors. A nearest-neighbor algorithm error-corrected the raw reads and collapsed the reads into unique sequences, merging closely related sequences to remove PCR and sequencing errors. CDR3 sequences were aligned to IMGT reference sequences to assign V, D and J gene segments. For a sequence to be retained, a match of at least six nucleotides was required to both a V gene segment and a J gene segment. A rearrangement was called productive if the CDR3 had no stop codons and remained in frame with V and J, and every other rearrangement was called non-productive. Following IMGT convention, CDR3 was defined as the stretch from the second conserved V-encoded cysteine up to the conserved J-encoded phenylalanine. Sequences without an unambiguous match to a single V gene segment were excluded from the earlier analysis of a few hundred of the donors. An earlier analysis of about 600 of the donors called V segments functional above 56.7% productive rearrangements and segregating when the between-donor standard deviation exceeded 5%. To diagnose cytomegalovirus status from the catalog of TCR beta chain sequences, a statistical classification framework was built. In a later analysis, V and J genes were assigned by comparing TCR nucleotide sequences against IMGT/GENE-DB human TR gene sequences. The TCRdist pipeline was used in a later analysis to assign CDR3 sequences and most-parsimonious VDJ recombination scenarios. A later analysis defined each TCR beta chain by its CDR3 amino acid sequence plus V-gene family, and excluded reads lacking a unique V-gene family. In a later analysis, nearly 600 highly shared, low-generation-probability nucleotide sequences were removed to address suspected cross-contamination and a sequencing artifact. In a later analysis, a clonal expansion index for each public chain was calculated from normalized within-repertoire ranks of inferred template counts. In a later analysis, generation probabilities were computed with a VDJ recombination model fitted to out-of-frame rearrangements, and the resulting probabilities were checked against IGoR. Hypergeometric tests were used in a later analysis to score TCR-TCR, TCR-HLA and TCR-CMV co-occurrence, with a repertoire-size bias correction applied to the TCR pairs. A later analysis estimated false discovery rates by permuting HLA or CMV assignments 20 times. In a later analysis, co-occurring TCRs were grouped using DBSCAN, with TCRdist sequence similarity added in when clustering inside HLA-allele-positive subsets. For co-occurrence clustering, repertoires with fewer than 30,000 or more than 120,000 public chains were excluded, along with about five repertoires with anomalous nucleotide sharing. This is the immuneACCESS table as TCRdb keeps it, with only in-frame sequences that have V and J called. A part of the clones is gone; compared with another copy, unresolved V genes explain less than half, and the rest is unexplained. That table gives V, J and clone size, and the DNA gave D and trimming. The sample table records 180,000 or so clones; over 65% of these occur just once. The ten largest clones capture 3% to 4.5% of the sample.

The cohort was made up of 666 healthy bone marrow donors. Cohort members were all nominally healthy when sampled, although unrecorded immune exposures were likely present. The donor tested CMV seropositive and was one of the 289 seropositive cohort members. Every donor gave a peripheral blood sample, and the peripheral blood mononuclear cells from that sample were used for TCR beta sequencing. The Qiagen DNeasy Blood Extraction Kit was used to extract genomic DNA from the blood cell samples. The sample is drawn from a study of cytomegalovirus exposure and HLA in healthy donors (dated by TCRdb to between 2016 and 2019). About the investigation overall: An earlier analysis of about 530 of the donors reported roughly 300 Gb of sequence data and 90 million to 120 million unique TCR beta sequences obtained from around 190 million T cells. A later analysis re-analyzed previously published TCR beta repertoires from approximately 700 donors and added high-resolution HLA genotyping to study TCR occurrence patterns. The study combined high-throughput TCR immunosequencing, statistical association of individual TCRs with disease status, and machine learning to predict cytomegalovirus infection status. Among 398 genotyped donors of the cohort, an average of 235,054 unique TCR beta nucleotide sequences were sequenced per donor, approximately 20% of them non-productive. All discovery cohort repertoires had been generated using a single sequencing platform. A later genetic analysis used genome-wide SNP genotypes for 398 of the 666 donors, treating that subset as a discovery cohort. Using immunosequencing, the study profiled T cell repertoires from 640 or so subjects and related those repertoires to cytomegalovirus serostatus. Besides the first cohort of around 700 subjects, a separate validation cohort made up of 95 to 150 different subjects was used. Donor age, sex, ethnicity and CMV serostatus were compiled alongside the repertoire data. An earlier analysis of several hundred of the donors applied high-throughput TCR beta sequencing to assess whether each TCR beta V gene segment acted as functional or pseudogenic. The number of typed donors differed by locus: about 620-640 for A, B, C, DRB1 and DQB1; 522 for DQA1; around 580 for DPA1; and around 450 for DPB1. Rather than using new phenotypic data, the later analysis identified candidate immune exposures from TCR beta sequences and from how often those sequences occurred across donors. Roughly 5 DR-DQ haplotypes were handled as single units for association and clustering, since linkage in the cohort was strong. Of the 300 to 500 genotyped donors, 75% to 85% were placed in the genetic ancestry cluster associated with self-reported Caucasian donors. The study aimed to test whether cataloging public T cell receptors could reveal signatures of past pathogen exposure. HLA typing covered class I and class II loci at four-digit resolution. About 280 gigabases of sequencing data and approximately 91 million unique TCR sequences made up an early release that covered fewer than 650 HLA-typed donors.

Summary of the overall study and its limitations: Some IMGT-functional V segments, including TRBV6-2 and TRBV6-3, could not be told apart with the 87-base-pair reads, so those segments were excluded. The earlier analysis of a few hundred of the donors excluded roughly 17 rarely observed V segments, including chromosome 9 orphons, because counts were too low. Immune exposure information for the cohort was limited to CMV serostatus. A further reported finding was that TCR beta sequences accurately predicted the HLA-A and HLA-B alleles for most subjects in the first cohort. In a later analysis, HLA-associated TCR beta chains showed more clonal expansion and lower generation probabilities than non-associated chains that were equally common. A later genetic analysis reported fewer N-insertions in productive TCRs among donors in an Asian-associated ancestry cluster than the roughly 700-donor mean. The presence/absence analyses assumed that sequencing depth was roughly uniform across donors, and that assumption may not be true. It was suggested by the authors that the approach could potentially be generalized to other disease states and immunological phenotypes. The classifier was reported to diagnose cytomegalovirus status with high specificity and sensitivity in both the original cohort and the validation cohort. Because HLA typing was missing for some donors at each locus, association tests included only the typed subset. The sequencing pipeline was judged likely to have produced a cluster of highly shared sequence variants as a technical artifact. A few of the identified cytomegalovirus-associated TCR beta chains were confirmed in vitro to be specific for cytomegalovirus antigens. Correlated functional status among segregating V segments might reflect linkage disequilibrium, but an unknown experimental factor could not be ruled out. An earlier analysis of approximately 600 of the donors showed that most TCR beta V segments appeared in productive rearrangements either about 90% or about 30% of the time, which broadly matched IMGT annotations. In a later analysis, several top co-occurrence clusters were reported to appear linked to parvovirus B19, influenza, CMV and Epstein-Barr virus. In a later analysis, the rate of TCR association differed among HLA loci, with DRB1 alleles having the most associated TCRs and HLA-C alleles having the fewest. A later analysis associated roughly 17,000 TCR beta sequences with specific HLA alleles at a false discovery rate of 0.05. In the study, about 150 TCR beta chains were listed as associated with cytomegalovirus. Only TCR beta chains were sequenced in this cohort, and the absence of alpha or paired-chain data limited detectable features. An association between a missense DCLRE1C variant and V-gene and J-gene trimming of TCR beta chains was found in a later genetic analysis and replicated in an independent cohort. When HLA alleles, especially DR and DQ, strongly co-occurred, TCR associations were difficult to assign to individual alleles. A later analysis found that most CMV-associated TCR beta chains appeared HLA-restricted, with HLA associations seemingly driven largely by CMV exposure. While some public TCRs were present in many individuals, most TCR sequences turned up only very rarely across donors.

CDR1 and CDR2 are drawn from the germline V gene: MGHRA, YSYEKL. Spanning cysteine to phenylalanine, the CDR3 consists of 18 amino acids. Just the 54-base CDR3 DNA is kept, in frame starting at base 1. Trimming removed 1 base from V and 5 bases from J; the gene matches leave 11 bases unexplained. The sample comprised PBMCs. This sequence originates from a woman aged 55-69 years in good health and CMV-seropositive. The sequence joins TRBV4-1 to TRBJ2-5; TRBD2 matches 12 bases in the middle. Read as DNA, the sequence is TGCGCCAGCAGCCAAGGGGGGCTAGCGGGAGGGTTCCAGGAGACCCAGTACTTC. Its protein is CASSQGGLAGGFQETQYF.